This T cell receptor beta chain was observed in a study of blood T cell repertoires in COVID-19. This clone has more than one count but fewer than ten. This table comes from immunoSEQ multiplex PCR, and its TCRdb copy is limited to in-frame clones, with some not included. The sample has around 270,000 clones, roughly 84% seen once. This clonotype was sampled from a woman aged 40 to 55 who had recovered from COVID-19. The sequenced sample consisted of peripheral blood.

The DNA for the CDR3 is TGCGCCAGCAGCTTGATAGGGGGCCAACAGCCCCAGCATTTT. It is translated as CASSLIGGQQPQHF. This rearrangement joins TRBV5-1 to TRBJ1-5, with TRBD1 matching 7 bases. J was trimmed by 7 bases and V by 1 base; bases with no gene match: 5. The CDR3 is made up of 14 amino acids. Germline values: CDR1 SGHRS, CDR2 YFSETQ.